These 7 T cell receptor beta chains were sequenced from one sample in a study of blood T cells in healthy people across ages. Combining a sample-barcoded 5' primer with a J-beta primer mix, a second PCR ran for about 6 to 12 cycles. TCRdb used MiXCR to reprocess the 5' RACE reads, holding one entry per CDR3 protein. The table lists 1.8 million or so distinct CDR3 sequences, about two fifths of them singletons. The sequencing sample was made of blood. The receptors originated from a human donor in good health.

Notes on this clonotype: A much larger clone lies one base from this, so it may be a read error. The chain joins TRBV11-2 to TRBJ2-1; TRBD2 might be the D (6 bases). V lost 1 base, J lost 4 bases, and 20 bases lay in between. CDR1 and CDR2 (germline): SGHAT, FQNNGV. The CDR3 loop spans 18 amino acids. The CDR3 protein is CASSLARGTRGVYNEQFF. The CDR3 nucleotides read TGTGCCAGCAGCTTAGCCCGGGGGACTCGCGGGGTATACAATGAGCAGTTCTTC.

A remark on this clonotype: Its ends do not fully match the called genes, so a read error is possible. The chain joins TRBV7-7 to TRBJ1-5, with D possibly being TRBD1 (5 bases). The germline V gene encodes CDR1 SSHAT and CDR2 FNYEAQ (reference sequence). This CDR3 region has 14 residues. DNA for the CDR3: TGTGCTAGCAGCCCCGACAGAATTCATCAGCCCCAGCATTTT. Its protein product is CASSPDRIHQPQHF.

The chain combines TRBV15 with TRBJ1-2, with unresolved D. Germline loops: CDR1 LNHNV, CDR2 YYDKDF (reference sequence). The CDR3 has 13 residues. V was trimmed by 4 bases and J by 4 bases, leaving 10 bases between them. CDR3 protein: CATSIGSGYGYTF. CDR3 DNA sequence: TGTGCCACCAGCATCGGCAGCGGCTATGGCTACACCTTC.

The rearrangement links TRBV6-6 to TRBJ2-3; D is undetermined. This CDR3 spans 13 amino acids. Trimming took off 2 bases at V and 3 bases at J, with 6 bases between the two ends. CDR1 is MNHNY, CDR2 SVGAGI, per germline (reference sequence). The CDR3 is CASSYVDTDTQYF. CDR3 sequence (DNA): TGTGCCAGCAGTTACGTAGATACAGATACGCAGTATTTT.

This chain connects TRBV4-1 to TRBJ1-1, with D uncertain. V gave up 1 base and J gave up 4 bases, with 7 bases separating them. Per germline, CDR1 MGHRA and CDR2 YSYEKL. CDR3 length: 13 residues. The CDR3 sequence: CASSQAWGTEAFF. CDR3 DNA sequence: TGCGCCAGCAGCCAAGCATGGGGCACTGAAGCTTTCTTT.

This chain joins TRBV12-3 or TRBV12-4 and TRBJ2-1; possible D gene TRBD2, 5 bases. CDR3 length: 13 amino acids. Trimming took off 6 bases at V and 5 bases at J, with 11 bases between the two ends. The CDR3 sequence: CASSDGNNNEQFF. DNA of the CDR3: TGTGCCAGCAGCGACGGGAATAACAATGAGCAGTTCTTC.

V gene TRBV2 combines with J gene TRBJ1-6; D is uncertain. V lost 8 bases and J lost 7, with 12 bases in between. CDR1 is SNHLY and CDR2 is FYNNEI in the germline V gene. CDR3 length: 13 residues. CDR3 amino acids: CASHMGYNSPLHF. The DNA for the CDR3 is TGTGCCAGCCACATGGGGTACAATTCACCCCTCCACTTT.